This is a list of T cell receptor beta chains from one sample in a study of blood T cell repertoires in COVID-19. TCRdb keeps only in-frame clones here, not all; method: immunoSEQ multiplex PCR. Found here are 220,000 or so clones, approximately 83% of them singletons; the top ten hold about 2.4%. Sample: peripheral blood. The receptor source for this set is a woman aged 55-69 years with acute or convalescent COVID-19. Each CDR3 is given with its conserved first and last residue. The order of the fields is D gene, clone size, J gene, CDR3 length, V gene, CDR3 DNA, CDR3 protein. D genes are given only for firm matches. Where a row states a size, it is once, few, many or the class of an expanded clone; other rows omit it.

. | . | TRBJ1-1 | 12 | TRBV29-1 | TGCAGCGTTCTGCGGGTGAACACTGAAGCTTTCTTT | CSVLRVNTEAFF
. | . | TRBJ2-1 | 15 | TRBV18 | TGTGCCAGCTCACCGGGGGCTAGTGGGTTCGATGAGCAGTTCTTC | CASSPGASGFDEQFF
TRBD1 | . | TRBJ1-2 | 14 | TRBV28 | TGTGCCAGCAGTTCCAACGACAGGGTGGGTGGCTACACCTTC | CASSSNDRVGGYTF
. | . | TRBJ1-6 | 15 | TRBV11-2 | TGTGCCAGCAGCTTAGATCCGGCAGGAAATTCACCCCTCCACTTT | CASSLDPAGNSPLHF
. | . | TRBJ1-2 | 15 | TRBV2 | TGTGCCAGCAGGGGAGTGGGACGGGAGGACTATGGCTACACCTTC | CASRGVGREDYGYTF
. | . | TRBJ2-3 | 15 | TRBV18 | TGTGCCAGCTCACCATTAGGGAGCCACACAGATACGCAGTATTTT | CASSPLGSHTDTQYF
TRBD1 | . | TRBJ1-2 | 14 | TRBV24-1 | TGTGCCACCAGTGGGACAGGGACCAACTATGGCTACACCTTC | CATSGTGTNYGYTF
. | few | TRBJ2-7 | 13 | TRBV12-3/TRBV12-4 | TGTGCCAGCAGTTTTATCGGGGATCGGGAGCAGTACTTC | CASSFIGDREQYF
TRBD1 | . | TRBJ1-2 | 15 | TRBV5-4 | TGTGCCAGCAGCGGGCGGACAGGGGGCGTAGGTGGCTACACCTTC | CASSGRTGGVGGYTF
TRBD2 | . | TRBJ2-2 | 18 | TRBV5-6 | TGTGCCAGCAGCTTGGGTACCGAGCGGGGGGGCCGCACCGGGGAGCTGTTTTTT | CASSLGTERGGRTGELFF
. | . | TRBJ1-3 | 16 | TRBV28 | TGTGCCAGCAGTCCCGCGGACAGACTGACTGGAAACACCATATATTTT | CASSPADRLTGNTIYF
. | . | TRBJ1-4 | 14 | TRBV6-5 | TGTGCCAGCAGTTACTCGGTCCAGAATGAAAAACTGTTTTTT | CASSYSVQNEKLFF
TRBD1 | . | TRBJ1-1 | 20 | TRBV6-6 | TGTGCCAGCAGCGCAGTCGAAACGGCCAGGGGGCGCTTGTATCCGGCTGAAGCTTTCTTT | CASSAVETARGRLYPAEAFF
TRBD2 | . | TRBJ2-7 | 18 | TRBV4-1 | TGCGCCAGCAGCCAAGAGGGGGCAGCGGGGGCCCCCTCCTACGAGCAGTACTTC | CASSQEGAAGAPSYEQYF
TRBD2 | . | TRBJ2-3 | 18 | TRBV5-1 | TGCGCCAGCAGCTTGGCCGGGACGGGGGGAGCTAGCACAGATACGCAGTATTTT | CASSLAGTGGASTDTQYF
TRBD1 | . | TRBJ2-7 | 13 | TRBV5-1 | TGCGCCAGCAGCGGGCGGGACAGGGCCGAGCAGTACTTC | CASSGRDRAEQYF
. | . | TRBJ1-2 | 13 | TRBV7-9 | TGTGCCAGCAGAGAAGAGGTGGTCTATGGCTACACCTTC | CASREEVVYGYTF
. | . | TRBJ2-2 | 16 | TRBV28 | TGTGCCAGCAGCCGTAGGACAAGGGGAGGTACCGGGGAGCTGTTTTTT | CASSRRTRGGTGELFF
. | . | TRBJ1-1 | 13 | TRBV7-2 | TGTGCCAGCAGCGCACAGGAGAACACTGAAGCTTTCTTT | CASSAQENTEAFF
. | . | TRBJ1-4 | 14 | TRBV9 | TGTGCCAGCAGCGTTCAAGCGGGGCGCGGAAAACTGTTTTTT | CASSVQAGRGKLFF
TRBD2 | . | TRBJ2-7 | 17 | TRBV7-2 | TGTGCCAGCAGCTCCAGTATGTTTGGCGGGGGCTCCTACGAGCAGTACTTC | CASSSSMFGGGSYEQYF
. | . | TRBJ1-6 | 19 | TRBV30 | TGTGCCTGGAGTGTTCGACGTTTGATGGGGGCGGCTAATAATTCACCCCTCCACTTT | CAWSVRRLMGAANNSPLHF
. | . | TRBJ2-1 | 17 | TRBV7-2 | TGTGCCAGCAGCCCTCCCCCGGGGTTTCGGTTCCACAATGAGCAGTTCTTC | CASSPPPGFRFHNEQFF
TRBD1 | . | TRBJ1-6 | 16 | TRBV27 | TGTGCCAGCAGCCAGGGACAGGAGAACTACAATTCACCCCTCCACTTT | CASSQGQENYNSPLHF
TRBD1 | . | TRBJ1-5 | 14 | TRBV27 | TGTGCCAGCAGTCCGCAGGGGGGCAATCAGCCCCAGCATTTT | CASSPQGGNQPQHF
. | . | TRBJ1-3 | 15 | TRBV19 | TGTGCCAGTAGTGCCCCGACAGGCCCTGGAAACACCATATATTTT | CASSAPTGPGNTIYF
. | . | TRBJ2-2 | 15 | TRBV28 | TGTGCCAGCAGCTACGGGGGGCGGGACACCGGGGAGCTGTTTTTT | CASSYGGRDTGELFF
TRBD1 | . | TRBJ1-2 | 14 | TRBV28 | TGTGCCAGCAGTTTATACGGGACAGTCTATGGCTACACCTTC | CASSLYGTVYGYTF
TRBD2 | once | TRBJ2-1 | 18 | TRBV7-8 | TGTGCCAGCAGCTTGGGACTAGCGGGGGTGAGAACCTACAATGAGCAGTTCTTC | CASSLGLAGVRTYNEQFF
. | . | TRBJ1-3 | 16 | TRBV7-8 | TGTGCCAGCAGCTTAGCGGTACACCTCTCTGGAAACACCATATATTTT | CASSLAVHLSGNTIYF
TRBD1 | . | TRBJ1-2 | 14 | TRBV7-2 | TGTGCCAGCCGGCCGGGACAGGGAATATACGGCTACACCTTC | CASRPGQGIYGYTF
. | few | TRBJ1-6 | 15 | TRBV7-9 | TGTGCCAGCAGCTTGGGGGCCTCCTATAATTCACCCCTCCACTTT | CASSLGASYNSPLHF
. | few | TRBJ1-1 | 13 | TRBV6-6 | TGTGCCAGCAGTTATAATCGCGCCGCTGAAGCTTTCTTT | CASSYNRAAEAFF
TRBD2 | . | TRBJ2-3 | 14 | TRBV2 | TGTGCCAGCACGACTAGCGGGGGGTCAGATACGCAGTATTTT | CASTTSGGSDTQYF
. | . | TRBJ2-5 | 13 | TRBV11-2 | TGTGCCAGCAGCCGTGCCGGAGGAGAGACCCAGTACTTC | CASSRAGGETQYF
TRBD1 | . | TRBJ1-2 | 15 | TRBV6-5 | TGTGCCAGCAGTCCTTGGACAGGGGGCTCGGCTGGCTACACCTTC | CASSPWTGGSAGYTF
. | once | TRBJ1-1 | 14 | TRBV7-9 | TGTGCCAGCAGCTACAGTGGCCTGAACACTGAAGCTTTCTTT | CASSYSGLNTEAFF
. | . | TRBJ1-2 | 12 | TRBV19 | TGTGCCAGTAGTTGGGGAGATCCGGGCTACACCTTC | CASSWGDPGYTF
TRBD1 | . | TRBJ1-1 | 12 | TRBV19 | TGTGCCAGAAGGACAGGGAGGACTGAAGCTTTCTTT | CARRTGRTEAFF
. | . | TRBJ1-6 | 15 | TRBV4-1 | TGCGCCAGCAGCCAAGATCGCCTCGGTAATTCACCCCTCCACTTT | CASSQDRLGNSPLHF
TRBD1 | . | TRBJ2-6 | 17 | TRBV2 | TGTGCCAGCAGCTCCGGGACAGGGGTAAATGGGGCCAACGTCCTGACTTTC | CASSSGTGVNGANVLTF
. | . | TRBJ1-2 | 13 | TRBV10-3 | TGTGCCATCACCCCCGACGGGATCAATGGCTACACCTTC | CAITPDGINGYTF
TRBD1 | . | TRBJ1-1 | 16 | TRBV7-9 | TGTGCCAGCAGCTTAAGTCCGACAGGGGGAAACACTGAAGCTTTCTTT | CASSLSPTGGNTEAFF
. | . | TRBJ2-5 | 14 | TRBV30 | TGTGCCTGGAGTAGGAGGGGCAATGGGGAGACCCAGTACTTC | CAWSRRGNGETQYF
. | . | TRBJ2-1 | 12 | TRBV3-1/TRBV3-2 | TGTGCCAGCAGCCAAGTAAACAATGAGCAGTTCTTC | CASSQVNNEQFF
TRBD2 | . | TRBJ2-7 | 16 | TRBV28 | TGTGCCAGCAGCTCGCTGGGGAGGGGCTTTTTGTACGAGCAGTACTTC | CASSSLGRGFLYEQYF
. | . | TRBJ2-2 | 12 | TRBV25-1 | TGTGCCAGCAGCGGGGGTACCGGGGAGCTGTTTTTT | CASSGGTGELFF
. | . | TRBJ1-1 | 19 | TRBV28 | TGTGCCAACGAAGAATCCCACGGCGGAGGGGGGGGCCTGAACACTGAAGCTTTCTTT | CANEESHGGGGGLNTEAFF
. | . | TRBJ2-7 | 12 | TRBV7-2 | TGTGCCAGCAGCTCCACAGGATACGAGCAGTACTTC | CASSSTGYEQYF
. | . | TRBJ1-2 | 13 | TRBV28 | TGTGCCAGCAGTTTCCCTTCCACGAGTGGCTACACCTTC | CASSFPSTSGYTF
TRBD1 | . | TRBJ1-2 | 15 | TRBV28 | TGTGCCAGCAGACCACAGGGGGCATACGGTCGGGGCTACACCTTC | CASRPQGAYGRGYTF
. | . | TRBJ1-1 | 14 | TRBV7-3 | TGTGCCAGCAGCTTAGAGCGGCCTCCGGCCGAAGCTTTCTTT | CASSLERPPAEAFF
. | . | TRBJ1-6 | 14 | TRBV6-5 | TGTGCCAGTTCGCCGCACACGGGTAATTCACCCCTCCACTTT | CASSPHTGNSPLHF
TRBD1 | . | TRBJ2-5 | 15 | TRBV5-4 | TGTGCCAGCAGCTTGACGACAGGGGGTGGGGAGACCCAGTACTTC | CASSLTTGGGETQYF
TRBD2 | once | TRBJ2-7 | 14 | TRBV7-2 | TGTGCCAGCAGCTTTTCGCGGGGGAACTACGAGCAGTACTTC | CASSFSRGNYEQYF